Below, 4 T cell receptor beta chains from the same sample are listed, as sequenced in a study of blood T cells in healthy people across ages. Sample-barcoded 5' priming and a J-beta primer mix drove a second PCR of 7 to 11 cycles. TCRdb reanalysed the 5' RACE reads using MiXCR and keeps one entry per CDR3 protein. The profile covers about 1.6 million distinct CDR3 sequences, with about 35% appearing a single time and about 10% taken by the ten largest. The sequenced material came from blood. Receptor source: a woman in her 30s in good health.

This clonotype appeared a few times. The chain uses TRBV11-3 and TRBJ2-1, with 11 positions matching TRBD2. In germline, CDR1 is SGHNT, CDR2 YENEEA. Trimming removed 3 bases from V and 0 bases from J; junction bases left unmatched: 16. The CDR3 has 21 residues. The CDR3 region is CASSFFPRLAGIPYSYNEQFF. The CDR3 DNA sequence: TGTGCCAGCAGCTTTTTTCCCAGACTAGCGGGGATCCCCTACTCCTACAATGAGCAGTTCTTC.

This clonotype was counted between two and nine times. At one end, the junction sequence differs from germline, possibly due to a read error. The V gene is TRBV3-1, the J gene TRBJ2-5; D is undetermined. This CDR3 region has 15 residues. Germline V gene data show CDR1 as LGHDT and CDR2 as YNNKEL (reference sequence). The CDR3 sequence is CASSQDENDQEAQYF. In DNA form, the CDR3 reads TGTGCCAGCAGCCAAGATGAGAACGATCAAGAGGCCCAGTACTTC.

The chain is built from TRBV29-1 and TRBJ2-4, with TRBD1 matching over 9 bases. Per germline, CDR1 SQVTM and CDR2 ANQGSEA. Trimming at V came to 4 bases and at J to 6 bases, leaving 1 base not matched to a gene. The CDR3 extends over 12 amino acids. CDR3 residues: CSVGQGGNIQYF. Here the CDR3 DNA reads TGCAGCGTTGGACAGGGGGGAAACATTCAGTACTTC.

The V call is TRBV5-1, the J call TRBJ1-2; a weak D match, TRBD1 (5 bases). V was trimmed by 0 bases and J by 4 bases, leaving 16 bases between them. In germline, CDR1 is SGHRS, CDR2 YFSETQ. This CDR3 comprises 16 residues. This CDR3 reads CASSLGVGAGRYGYTF. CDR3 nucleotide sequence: TGCGCCAGCAGCTTGGGAGTAGGGGCAGGACGCTATGGCTACACCTTC.